This is a list of T cell receptor beta chains from one sample in a study of blood T cell repertoires in COVID-19. Profiling relied on immunoSEQ multiplex PCR, and the TCRdb table lists in-frame clones only, not all of them. The sample carries over 150,000 clones, roughly 88% recorded once. The source material was PBMCs or T cells enriched from blood (not recorded which). The origin of the receptors is a woman under 30 who had recovered from COVID-19. Each CDR3 is given with its conserved first and last residue. D genes are given only for firm matches. Only some rows state a clone size, as once, few, many or a class for expanded clones.

clone_size	j_call	d_call	v_call	cdr3_nt	cdr3_aa
once	TRBJ2-3	TRBD2	TRBV4-2	TGTGCCAGCAGCCAAGAGGGGACTAGCGGGGGGAATGGGTACACAGATACGCAGTATTTT	CASSQEGTSGGNGYTDTQYF
NA	TRBJ1-5	NA	TRBV10-3	TGTGCCATCAGTGAGAGGGAGTTGGAGCCCCAGCATTTT	CAISERELEPQHF
many	TRBJ1-6	TRBD1	TRBV12-3/TRBV12-4	TGTGCCAGCACAAGACAGGGGGATTCACCCCTCCACTTT	CASTRQGDSPLHF
NA	TRBJ2-7	TRBD2	TRBV4-3	TGCGCCAGCAGCCGAGCACTAGCGGGGGGCCGAAACTACGAGCAGTACTTC	CASSRALAGGRNYEQYF
NA	TRBJ2-7	NA	TRBV29-1	TGCAGCGTTGAAGATCTGCGGGAGCAGTACTTC	CSVEDLREQYF
few	TRBJ2-1	NA	TRBV7-6	TGTGCCAGCAGCCCAAACCCCCAACTAGCCCTATACAATGAGCAGTTCTTC	CASSPNPQLALYNEQFF
NA	TRBJ1-4	NA	TRBV15	TGTGCCACCAGCAGAGCGACAATGGGAGTTGGGGGCGATAATGAAAAACTGTTTTTT	CATSRATMGVGGDNEKLFF
once	TRBJ2-2	NA	TRBV23-1	TGCGCCAGCAGTCAACCCCCCCACAGGGCGAACACCGGGGAGCTGTTTTTT	CASSQPPHRANTGELFF
once	TRBJ1-2	NA	TRBV2	TGTGCCAGCAGTGAAAGTTGGACAATGGCTAACTATGGCTACACCTTC	CASSESWTMANYGYTF
NA	TRBJ1-1	NA	TRBV2	TGTGCCAGCAGTGAAGGAGGGAACACTGAAGCTTTCTTT	CASSEGGNTEAFF
NA	TRBJ1-1	TRBD1	TRBV5-1	TGCGCCAGCAGCTTATCCGGACAGGGTTGGATGAACACTGAAGCTTTCTTT	CASSLSGQGWMNTEAFF
once	TRBJ2-1	TRBD2	TRBV7-2	TGTGCCAGCAGCTTCAGGACTAGCGGGGGAGGGGAGCAGTTCTTC	CASSFRTSGGGEQFF
NA	TRBJ1-5	NA	TRBV6-5	TGTGCCACCTGGAGGGCCAGAGATAGCAATCAGCCCCAGCATTTT	CATWRARDSNQPQHF
NA	TRBJ2-1	NA	TRBV7-3	TGTGCCAGCAGCTTAATGGCGGGAACATACAATGAGCAGTTCTTC	CASSLMAGTYNEQFF
NA	TRBJ1-6	NA	TRBV4-2	TGTGCCAGCAGCCAAGAACAGGGAAATTCACCCCTCCACTTT	CASSQEQGNSPLHF
NA	TRBJ2-2	NA	TRBV7-2	TGTGCCAGCAGGGAGGGTACCGGGGAGCTGTTTTTT	CASREGTGELFF
NA	TRBJ1-3	NA	TRBV5-1	TGCGCCAGCAGCTTGGAGCCCCAGGGTCGGAGCTCTGGAAACACCATATATTTT	CASSLEPQGRSSGNTIYF
NA	TRBJ2-1	TRBD2	TRBV19	TGTGCCAGTAGTATGGGAGGGACTAGCGGGAGGGCTTCCTACAATGAGCAGTTCTTC	CASSMGGTSGRASYNEQFF
NA	TRBJ2-7	NA	TRBV27	TGTGCCAGCAGTTTTCAGGAGGGCCCCTACGAGCAGTACTTC	CASSFQEGPYEQYF
NA	TRBJ2-1	TRBD2	TRBV27	TGTGCCAGCGGAGCGGGAACATGGGATGAGCAGTTCTTC	CASGAGTWDEQFF
NA	TRBJ2-1	TRBD2	TRBV7-2	TGTGCCAGCAGCTTAGAGGCGGGGGGGCCCGTAGGTGAGCAGTTCTTC	CASSLEAGGPVGEQFF